The rows below give T cell receptor beta chains drawn from one sample of a study of CD8 T cells in ankylosing spondylitis. Via MiXCR, TCRdb re-called the 5' RACE reads, giving one row per CDR3 protein. The repertoire holds about 480,000 distinct CDR3 sequences, with roughly 18% as singletons. The source material was blood, either unsorted or a sorted T cell fraction (not recorded which). The receptor source for this set is a male donor with ankylosing spondylitis. Both conserved end residues are part of each CDR3. Fields, in order: V gene, J gene, CDR3 protein.

TRBV5-1	TRBJ2-1	CASSSGTSTNEQFF
TRBV7-9	TRBJ2-2	CASSPRGSDTGELFF
TRBV12-3/TRBV12-4	TRBJ1-3	CASSPGFGNTIYF
TRBV5-1	TRBJ2-2	CASSSQSSGELFF
TRBV6-5	TRBJ1-1	CASSYRGQLNTEAFF
TRBV5-1	TRBJ2-2	CASRPPGTGVSGELFF
TRBV20-1	TRBJ1-2	CSAPLRAGGYTF
TRBV7-2	TRBJ2-1	CASRLAGSNEQFF
TRBV9	TRBJ2-1	CASSVGFGTSGTGRENEQFF
TRBV6-2/TRBV6-3	TRBJ2-3	CASSWASGTDTQYF
TRBV3-1	TRBJ2-7	CASSQQLAGVGEQYF
TRBV29-1	TRBJ1-1	CSVRQNMNTEAFF
TRBV3-1	TRBJ2-1	CASSQVVFPWEQFF
TRBV7-9	TRBJ1-3	CASSHALHSGNTIYF
TRBV18	TRBJ2-1	CASSPSVARSYNEQFF
TRBV10-3	TRBJ2-5	CAISSSGRAETQYF
TRBV5-1	TRBJ2-7	CASSLVGDLYEQYF
TRBV20-1	TRBJ2-7	CSAEGQGAFEQYF
TRBV3-1	TRBJ1-2	CASSQSNKSPKITGGYTF
TRBV6-5	TRBJ1-5	CASSYSTTGGRSNQPQHF
TRBV5-3	TRBJ2-7	CARSCSPGQTYEQYF
TRBV14	TRBJ1-1	CASSKRQGYTEAFF
TRBV6-1	TRBJ1-1	CASSHEGSNTEAFF
TRBV5-1	TRBJ2-1	CASSPSGGTPYNEQFF
TRBV4-1	TRBJ2-1	CASSRGLAGGVGYNEQFF
TRBV5-6	TRBJ2-7	CASSAQLAGDYEQYF
TRBV20-1	TRBJ2-7	CSATPTSGPPHEQYF
TRBV11-2	TRBJ2-1	CASSPRGDREYNEQFF
TRBV10-3	TRBJ1-2	CAIRDDRGYGYTF
TRBV29-1	TRBJ2-3	CSVEGGTGPPDTQYF
TRBV10-3	TRBJ2-5	CATGLVERETQYF
TRBV20-1	TRBJ2-7	CSAAWTGLGGEQYF
TRBV10-1	TRBJ2-7	CASKREQYF
TRBV6-5	TRBJ2-7	CASSYSKVGSGSGSYEQYF
TRBV28	TRBJ2-4	CASIGGGTKNIQYF
TRBV3-1	TRBJ2-1	CASSQAARRSWSEQFF
TRBV10-3	TRBJ1-1	CAIREGQLNTEAFF
TRBV7-8	TRBJ1-1	CASSRGTAMNTEAFF
TRBV6-2/TRBV6-3	TRBJ1-5	CASSSGRPQHF
TRBV7-8	TRBJ1-2	CASSRGQSNYGYTF
TRBV30	TRBJ1-1	CAWNGNTEAFF
TRBV10-2	TRBJ1-4	CASSDHEKLFF
TRBV10-3	TRBJ1-3	CAIRPEGTSGNTIYF
TRBV7-8	TRBJ2-7	CASSPQGTTRGVQYF
TRBV9	TRBJ2-7	CASSVEVAGYEQYF
TRBV10-3	TRBJ2-5	CATSQDGSIGTQYF
TRBV12-3/TRBV12-4	TRBJ2-7	CASSPGGRRSYEQYF
TRBV5-1	TRBJ1-2	CASSLYTTGFYGYTF
TRBV6-2/TRBV6-3	TRBJ1-5	CASSYSRTSRSNQPQHF
TRBV28	TRBJ1-3	CASTTTRGPGNTIYF
TRBV6-2/TRBV6-3	TRBJ2-2	CASSRPPLAKSSGELFF
TRBV9	TRBJ2-2	CASSVGTARGARNTGELFF